Included here is one T cell receptor beta chain sequence, with context. Its antigen is not known. In the naive CD8 group, cells lacked CD45RO and were positively selected for CCR7, so terminally differentiated effector memory CD45RA+ cells were left out. Assay: immunoSEQ multiplex PCR; the TCRdb copy retains only in-frame clones and omits some. The table has roughly 650,000 clones, roughly 96% seen once. This record comes from a study of shared clonotypes between healthy human individuals. General study points: Across a handful of donors, naive CD4 shared approximately 4.5%, naive CD8 around 3.5%, memory CD4 more than 2%, memory CD8 0.4%. Incompleteness in sorted-subset sequencing, despite large depth, was shown by rarefaction. Deeper or shallower sequencing was expected to change how clonotypes are shared among donors. The study generally estimated greater richness for naive than memory subsets.

The sequenced sample was naive CD8+ T cells sorted from blood. The receptor comes from a woman between 25 and 40 years old in good health.

The CDR3 DNA sequence: TGTGCCAGCAGTCAGGGTGACACTGAAGCTTTCTTT. Its translation is CASSQGDTEAFF. The chain employs TRBV5-6 and TRBJ1-1, with D perhaps matching TRBD1 (5 bases). The CDR3 runs 12 residues. Looked up from germline, CDR1 is SGHDT and CDR2 is YYEEEE. Trimming left V 5 bases short and J 3 bases short, with 8 bases between.